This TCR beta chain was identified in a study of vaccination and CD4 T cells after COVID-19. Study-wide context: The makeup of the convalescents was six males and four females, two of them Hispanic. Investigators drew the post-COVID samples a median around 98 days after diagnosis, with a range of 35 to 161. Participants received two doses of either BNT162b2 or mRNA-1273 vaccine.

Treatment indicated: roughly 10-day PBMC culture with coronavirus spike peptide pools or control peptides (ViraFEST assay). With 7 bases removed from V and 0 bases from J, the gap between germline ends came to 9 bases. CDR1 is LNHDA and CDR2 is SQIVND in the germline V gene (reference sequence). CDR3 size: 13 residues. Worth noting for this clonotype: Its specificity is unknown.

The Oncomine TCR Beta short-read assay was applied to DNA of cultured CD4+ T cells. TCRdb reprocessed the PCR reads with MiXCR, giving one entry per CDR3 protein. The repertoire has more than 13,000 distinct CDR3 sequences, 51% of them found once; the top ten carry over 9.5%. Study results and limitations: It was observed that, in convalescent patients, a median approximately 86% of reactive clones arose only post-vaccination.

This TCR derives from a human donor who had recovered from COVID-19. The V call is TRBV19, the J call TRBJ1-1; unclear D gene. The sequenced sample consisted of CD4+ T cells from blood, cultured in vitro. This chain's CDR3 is CASIRELNTEAFF. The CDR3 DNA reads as TGTGCCAGTATAAGGGAACTGAACACTGAAGCTTTCTTT.